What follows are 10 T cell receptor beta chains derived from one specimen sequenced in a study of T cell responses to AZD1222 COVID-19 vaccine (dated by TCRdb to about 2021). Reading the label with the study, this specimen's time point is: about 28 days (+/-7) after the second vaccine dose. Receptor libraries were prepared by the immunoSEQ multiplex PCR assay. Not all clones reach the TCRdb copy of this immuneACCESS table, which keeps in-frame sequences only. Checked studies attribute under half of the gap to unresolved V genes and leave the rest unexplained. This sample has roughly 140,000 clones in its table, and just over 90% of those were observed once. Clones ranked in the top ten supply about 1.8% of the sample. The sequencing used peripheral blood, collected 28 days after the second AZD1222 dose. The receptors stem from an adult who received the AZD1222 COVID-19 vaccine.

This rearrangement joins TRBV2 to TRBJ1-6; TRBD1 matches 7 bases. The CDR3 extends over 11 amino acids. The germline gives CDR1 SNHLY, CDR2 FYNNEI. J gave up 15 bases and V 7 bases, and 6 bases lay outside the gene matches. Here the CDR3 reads CASTDRDVLHF. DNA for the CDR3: TGTGCCAGCACCGACAGGGACGTCCTCCACTTT.

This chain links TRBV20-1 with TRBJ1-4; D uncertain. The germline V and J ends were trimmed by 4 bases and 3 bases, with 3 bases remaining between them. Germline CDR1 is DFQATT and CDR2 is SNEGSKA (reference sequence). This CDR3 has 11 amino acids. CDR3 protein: CSAKSNEKLFF. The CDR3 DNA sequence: TGCAGTGCTAAATCTAATGAAAAACTGTTTTTT.

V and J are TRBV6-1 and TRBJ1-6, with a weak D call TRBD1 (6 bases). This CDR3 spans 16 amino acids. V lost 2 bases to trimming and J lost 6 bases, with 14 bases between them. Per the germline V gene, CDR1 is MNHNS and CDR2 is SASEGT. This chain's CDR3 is CASSEIGGISNSPLHF. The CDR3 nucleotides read TGTGCCAGCAGTGAAATCGGGGGCATAAGTAATTCACCCCTCCACTTT.

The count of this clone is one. In DNA, the CDR3 is TGTGCCAGCAGTCCTCAGAATCAGCGGGAGTTCCGTGAGCAGTTCTTC. Amino acids: CASSPQNQREFREQFF. This rearrangement joins TRBV5-4 to TRBJ2-1, with TRBD2 identical over 8 bases. J lost 9 bases, V lost 5 bases, and 16 bases had no gene match. Germline V gene data show CDR1 as SGHNT and CDR2 as YYREEE (reference sequence). This CDR3 spans 16 amino acids.

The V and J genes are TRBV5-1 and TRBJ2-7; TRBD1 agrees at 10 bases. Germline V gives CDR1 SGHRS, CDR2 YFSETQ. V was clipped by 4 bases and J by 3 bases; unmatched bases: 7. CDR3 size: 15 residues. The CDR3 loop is CASSARTGGFYEQYF. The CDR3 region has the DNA TGCGCCAGCAGCGCCCGGACAGGGGGGTTCTACGAGCAGTACTTC.

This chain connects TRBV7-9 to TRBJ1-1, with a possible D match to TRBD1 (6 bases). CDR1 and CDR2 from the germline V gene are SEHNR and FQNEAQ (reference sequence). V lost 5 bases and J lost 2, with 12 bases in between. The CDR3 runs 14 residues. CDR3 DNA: TGTGCCAGCAGCCGGACAGCTCAAAACACTGAAGCTTTCTTT. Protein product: CASSRTAQNTEAFF.

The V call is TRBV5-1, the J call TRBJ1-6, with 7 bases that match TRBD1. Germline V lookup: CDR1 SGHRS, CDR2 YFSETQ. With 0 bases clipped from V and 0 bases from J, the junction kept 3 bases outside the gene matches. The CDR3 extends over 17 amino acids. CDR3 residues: CASSLETGSSYNSPLHF. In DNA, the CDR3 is TGCGCCAGCAGCTTGGAGACAGGGAGCTCCTATAATTCACCCCTCCACTTT. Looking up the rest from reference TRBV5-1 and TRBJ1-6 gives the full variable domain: KAGVTQTPRYLIKTRGQQVTLSCSPISGHRSVSWYQQTPGQGLQFLFEYFSETQRNKGNFPGRFSGRQFSNSRSEMNVSTLELGDSALYLCASSLETGSSYNSPLHFGNGTRLTVT.

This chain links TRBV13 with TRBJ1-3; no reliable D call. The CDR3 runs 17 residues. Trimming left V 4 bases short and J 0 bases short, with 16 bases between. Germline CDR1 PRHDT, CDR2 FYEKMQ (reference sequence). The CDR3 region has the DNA TGTGCCAGCAGCTCCCGACCGTGGGAGGACTCTGGAAACACCATATATTTT. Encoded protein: CASSSRPWEDSGNTIYF.

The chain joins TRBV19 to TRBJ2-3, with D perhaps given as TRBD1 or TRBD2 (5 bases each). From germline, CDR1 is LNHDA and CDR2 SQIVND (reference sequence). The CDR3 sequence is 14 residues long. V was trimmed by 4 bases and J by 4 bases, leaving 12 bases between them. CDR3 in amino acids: CASSKKRGPDTQYF. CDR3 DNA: TGTGCCAGTAGTAAGAAACGGGGACCAGATACGCAGTATTTT.

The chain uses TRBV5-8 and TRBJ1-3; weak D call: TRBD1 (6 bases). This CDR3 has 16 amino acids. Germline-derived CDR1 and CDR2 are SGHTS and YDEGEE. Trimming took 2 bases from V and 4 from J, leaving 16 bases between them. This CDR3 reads CASSFQQGLKGNTIYF. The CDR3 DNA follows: TGTGCCAGCAGCTTCCAGCAGGGGTTAAAGGGAAACACCATATATTTT.